A selection of T cell receptor beta chains follows, all from one sample in a study of cytomegalovirus exposure and HLA in healthy donors. This table comes from immunoSEQ multiplex PCR, and its TCRdb copy is limited to in-frame clones, with some not included. There are 95,000 to 100,000 clones in the sample; over 65% occur only once, and approximately 3.5% lies in the top ten. What was sequenced was PBMCs. Receptors were obtained from a man aged 40-49 years in good health and CMV-seronegative. Each CDR3 is given with its conserved first and last residue. Fields, in order: clone size, V gene, J gene, D gene, CDR3 DNA, CDR3 protein. D genes are given only for firm matches. Expanded clones are given a class, and other clones once, few, many or no size at all.

.	TRBV6-6	TRBJ2-5	.	TGTGCCAGCAGTTACTCCGGCCCAGGGGTTGAAGAGACCCAGTACTTC	CASSYSGPGVEETQYF
.	TRBV28	TRBJ2-3	.	TGTGCCAGCAGTTCCCCGGCTAGCCTAGATACGCAGTATTTT	CASSSPASLDTQYF
.	TRBV11-2	TRBJ2-1	.	TGTGCCAGCAGCTCGGACAGCTTGTCCTACAATGAGCAGTTCTTC	CASSSDSLSYNEQFF
few	TRBV10-3	TRBJ2-3	.	TGTGCCATCAGTGCCACGGGGGGCAGGGGGCTGGGGGGGGCCTTCACAGATACGCAGTATTTT	CAISATGGRGLGGAFTDTQYF
.	TRBV27	TRBJ1-6	TRBD1	TGTGCCAGCAGCCCCGGACAGGGGGGAAATTCACCCCTCCACTTT	CASSPGQGGNSPLHF
few	TRBV19	TRBJ2-5	.	TGTGCCAGTAGTATAACGAATAGCGGCCAAGAGACCCAGTACTTC	CASSITNSGQETQYF
.	TRBV2	TRBJ2-3	TRBD2	TGTGCCAGCAGTAAACTAGCGGCCACTAGCACAGATACGCAGTATTTT	CASSKLAATSTDTQYF
.	TRBV5-6	TRBJ2-7	.	TGTGCCAGCAGCCTCTATTTTGGACAGGAGCAGTACTTC	CASSLYFGQEQYF
.	TRBV4-1	TRBJ1-5	.	TGCGCCAGCAGACGGTCCCTCGAGGGCAATCAGCCCCAGCATTTT	CASRRSLEGNQPQHF
.	TRBV25-1	TRBJ1-1	TRBD1	TGTGCCAGCAGTGCGTTAATCCTAAGAGACAGGGGGAACACTGAAGCTTTCTTT	CASSALILRDRGNTEAFF
.	TRBV27	TRBJ1-1	.	TGTGCCAGCAGTCTCAACCGGTGGACTGAAGCTTTCTTT	CASSLNRWTEAFF
.	TRBV6-5	TRBJ1-3	TRBD1	TGTGCCAGCAGCCCCGGGACAGGAACAGGAAACACCATATATTTT	CASSPGTGTGNTIYF
.	TRBV15	TRBJ1-6	.	TGTGCCACCTCAAGGGCGGGAATTTCACCCCTCCACTTT	CATSRAGISPLHF
.	TRBV11-2	TRBJ2-1	.	TGTGCCAGCAGCTTAGGTAGTTTCAATGAGCAGTTCTTC	CASSLGSFNEQFF
.	TRBV29-1	TRBJ2-7	TRBD1	TGCAGCGTTGCGACAGGGACCTACGAGCAGTACTTC	CSVATGTYEQYF
few	TRBV6-1	TRBJ2-1	TRBD2	TGTGCCAGCAGCAAACTAGCGGGAGGCCACAATGAGCAGTTCTTC	CASSKLAGGHNEQFF
few	TRBV28	TRBJ2-2	TRBD1	TGTGCCAGCAGAAGGGACAGGGCCACCGGGGAGCTGTTTTTT	CASRRDRATGELFF
.	TRBV11-2	TRBJ2-1	.	TGTGCCAGCAGCTTAGCCCCAGATCGAGCGAATGAGCAGTTCTTC	CASSLAPDRANEQFF
.	TRBV10-3	TRBJ2-7	.	TGTGCCATCAGTGAGTCCGTGCGGGAGCAGTACTTC	CAISESVREQYF
.	TRBV18	TRBJ1-1	TRBD1	TGTGCCAGCTCAACACAGGGGGCGCAGACTGAAGCTTTCTTT	CASSTQGAQTEAFF
.	TRBV5-1	TRBJ2-1	TRBD1	TGCGCCAGCAGATGGGACAGCCATTACAATGAGCAGTTCTTC	CASRWDSHYNEQFF
.	TRBV5-1	TRBJ2-2	TRBD2	TGCGCCAGCAGCTTACTAGCGGCCGCGAGGGGGGAGCTGTTTTTT	CASSLLAAARGELFF
.	TRBV5-4	TRBJ1-3	.	TGTGCCAGCAGCTTGGCTCCGCGCTCTGGAAACACCATATATTTT	CASSLAPRSGNTIYF
.	TRBV5-5	TRBJ2-1	.	TGTGCCAGCAGCTCCCACAGTGAGCAGTTCTTC	CASSSHSEQFF
.	TRBV15	TRBJ2-7	.	TGTGCCACCAGCAGAGAGGGACAAGGCTACGAGCAGTACTTC	CATSREGQGYEQYF
once	TRBV6-6	TRBJ2-2	TRBD1	TGTGCCAGCAGAAAGACAGGGTCGACAGGGGAGCTGTTTTTT	CASRKTGSTGELFF
.	TRBV30	TRBJ1-3	.	TGTGCCTGGAGTACAGGGACCTCTGGAAACACCATATATTTT	CAWSTGTSGNTIYF